The present entry profiles one T cell receptor (beta chain) with its context. What it binds is not known. Patients all relapsed after autologous stem cell transplantation, and there was variation in brentuximab vedotin exposure. Best responses were complete response, partial response or progressive disease. The data originate from a study of PD-1 blockade in classical Hodgkin lymphoma. Regarding the study as a whole: Nivolumab starters within 1 year of ASCT were excluded. Diversity in CD4+ TCRs, unlike that measured in CD8+ TCRs, had risen significantly by C4D1.

The method was immunoSEQ multiplex PCR; TCRdb's version includes in-frame clones alone and lacks a portion of them. The sample lists under 65,000 clones, 75% to 90% occurring once. The sequencing here drew on peripheral blood mononuclear cells (PBMCs), taken at baseline. The clonotype was recovered from a human donor with classical Hodgkin lymphoma.

This CDR3 reads CAASPGLRSPLHF. CDR3 nucleotides: TGTGCCGCTAGTCCGGGACTGAGATCACCCCTCCACTTT. V and J are TRBV19 and TRBJ1-6; maybe TRBD1 (5 bases). CDR1 and CDR2 (germline): LNHDA, SQIVND (reference sequence). V lost 11 bases, J lost 10 bases, and 18 bases lay in between. The CDR3 covers 13 residues. Full variable domain (remainder filled in from reference TRBV19 and TRBJ1-6): DGGITQSPKYLFRKEGQNVTLSCEQNLNHDAMYWYRQDPGQGLRLIYYSQIVNDFQKGDIAEGYSVSREKKESFPLTVTSAQKNPTAFYLCAASPGLRSPLHFGNGTRLTVT.